This T cell receptor (beta chain) was captured by sequencing in a study of T-cell reconstitution after alpha-beta-depleted transplantation in children. The J segment lost 4 bases and the V segment lost 1 base, leaving 4 bases of the junction unmatched. From germline, CDR1 is SGHAT and CDR2 FQDESV (reference sequence). The CDR3 spans 15 residues. The TCRbeta library incorporated unique molecular identifiers. One entry per CDR3 protein, called by TCRdb with MiXCR from the PCR reads. The sample shows 490,000 or so distinct CDR3 sequences, around 12% of them seen only once. The TCR sequence derives from a human donor who donated a stem cell graft to a child with combined immunodeficiency. The J gene is TRBJ2-1, the V gene TRBV11-1; TRBD1 matches at 7 bases. The sample consisted of PBMCs from the stem cell graft donor, taken from the stem cell graft. The CDR3 coding sequence is TGTGCCAGCAGCTTAGAGGGGGCAATTTACAATGAGCAGTTCTTC. Translation: CASSLEGAIYNEQFF. The complete variable domain, with remaining parts taken from reference TRBV11-1 and TRBJ2-1, reads EAEVAQSPRYKITEKSQAVAFWCDPISGHATLYWYRQILGQGPELLVQFQDESVVDDSQLPKDRFSAERLKGVDSTLKIQPAELGDSAMYLCASSLEGAIYNEQFFGPGTRLTVL.